This T cell receptor beta chain was documented in a study of OX40 agonist ivuxolimab in advanced cancers. Trimming shortened V by 4 bases and J by 0 bases, and 6 bases separated the two germline ends. This CDR3 has 13 residues. In germline, CDR1 is SNHLY, CDR2 FYNNEI. Repertoires were generated with immunoSEQ multiplex PCR, while TCRdb's copy carries only in-frame clones and drops some. In the table there are roughly 100,000 clones, 90% of which are singletons. The V and J genes are TRBV2 and TRBJ1-1; a possible D gene is TRBD1 (5 bases). The clonotype originates from an adult with an advanced solid tumor such as melanoma, head and neck, liver or kidney cancer. The sample in question was CD4+ or CD8+ T cells sorted from blood, obtained in a trial of the OX40 agonist ivuxolimab. The CDR3 DNA sequence: TGTGCCAGCAGTGGACAGATGAACACTGAAGCTTTCTTT. Translation: CASSGQMNTEAFF. The variable domain in full, completed from reference TRBV2 and TRBJ1-1, reads EPEVTQTPSHQVTQMGQEVILRCVPISNHLYFYWYRQILGQKVEFLVSFYNNEISEKSEIFDDQFSVERPDGSNFTLKIRSTKLEDSAMYFCASSGQMNTEAFFGQGTRLTVV.